This T cell receptor beta chain was recorded in a study of T cell repertoires in cytomegalovirus infection (dated by TCRdb to about 2019). Notes on the research overall: Alongside well-studied HLA-B-restricted epitopes, the peptide stimulations were aimed at recently identified HLA-C-restricted CMV epitopes, whose presentation resists viral immunomodulation. Donor HLA type was relevant to the analysis, because carriage of CMV infection together with the matching HLA type was indicated by public TCR beta signatures.

Inclusive of the bounding cysteine and phenylalanine, the CDR3 is 15 residues long. The read is trimmed to its CDR3 DNA, 45 bases read in frame from base 1. The junction shows trimming of 7 bases on V and 0 bases on J, and the gene matches do not reach 3 bases of it. In the germline V gene, CDR1 corresponds to SQVTM and CDR2 to ANQGSEA. Data came from an Illumina HiSeq 1500. TCRdb reanalyzed the raw reads on its own, using fastp at Q25 for trimming and MiXCR for clone calling, and kept in-frame beta chains. Records with the same CDR3 protein are collapsed into one entry carrying the most frequent genes and DNA. For this sample the table gives about 900,000 distinct CDR3 sequences, of which around 31% were detected only once. The ten largest clones capture over 13% of the sample. What the work shows at the level of the full study, not this receptor alone: In the ex vivo response, HLA-C-restricted CMV-specific TCR beta clonotypes were dominant, and in two of eight donors the single most frequent clonotype came from this HLA-C-restricted group. In both this cohort and an independent roughly 350-donor cohort, the cumulative frequency of public TCR beta family members distinguished carriers of CMV infection plus the relevant HLA type.

The treatment or condition label on this specimen signifies: in vitro stimulation with specific CMV peptide epitopes to enrich CMV-specific T cells. Comments on this clonotype: The antigen it binds to is not known. The input lacks base qualities; no much larger clone sits a single base away.

This clonotype was sampled from a human donor in good health (CMV status not recorded). Some clones in this sample may be carry-over from other donors' samples. The V and J segments used are TRBV29-1 and TRBJ2-6, and 10 junction bases match TRBD1. The sequenced sample was cultured CD8+ T cells from PBMCs, obtained from culture after CMV antigen stimulation. Here the CDR3 is given as CSGGTGDSGANVLTF. The sequenced DNA: TGCAGCGGGGGGACAGGGGACTCTGGGGCCAACGTCCTGACTTTC.